This T cell receptor beta chain is from a study of tumor-infiltrating lymphocytes in primary liver carcinoma. Across the study: Lesions, classed as T1-T3 N0M0, spanned roughly 4.2 to 11 cm across. Study-level findings and limits: Top clones occupying all five tumor regions numbered only about 8-25%.

CDR3 length: 15 amino acids. Germline V gene data show CDR1 as SQVTM and CDR2 as ANQGSEA. Co-extraction yielded RNA and DNA from 20-30 mg of unsorted bulk tissue. Making TCR beta cDNA involved 400 to 600 ng total RNA and a constant-region primer. Modified slightly, ARM-PCR produced TCR beta libraries over three nested multiplex PCR rounds. The study ran its first two PCR rounds for nine to eleven cycles each, using TRBV1-TRBV30 forward primers and a C-beta reverse primer. TCRdb processed the multiplex PCR reads anew with MiXCR; each CDR3 protein has one entry. The sample yields some 43,000 distinct CDR3 sequences, around 64% seen once. This clonotype is a singleton in its sample. The target antigen is unknown.

The clonotype was recovered from a man aged 40-49 years with primary liver carcinoma and hepatitis B virus infection. Sample: liver tumor tissue from sampling region 5. The sample's subset: tumor region T5, tumor centre. The V call is TRBV29-1, the J call TRBJ2-1; 8 bases line up with TRBD1. The CDR3 spells CGVERRDRRYNEQFF. In nucleotides, the CDR3 is TGCGGTGTTGAGCGCCGGGACAGGCGTTACAATGAGCAGTTCTTC.